This T cell receptor (beta chain) was sequenced for a study of blood T cells in healthy people across ages. This clonotype showed up just a few times. Its specificity is not known. V was shortened by 3 bases and J by 4 bases, with 12 bases between the two germline ends. The CDR3 runs 13 residues. Per germline, CDR1 SQVTM and CDR2 ANQGSEA. Those donating, healthy Caucasian individuals from Russia, were aged about 6 to 100. Findings and caveats of the study: With donor CMV status unknown, expanded clonotype changes were possibly confounded.

Through a sample-barcoded 5' primer and a J-beta primer mix, a second PCR was run for roughly 7 to 12 cycles. TCRdb independently ran MiXCR on the 5' RACE reads; one entry per CDR3 protein. This sample has approximately 1,700,000 distinct CDR3 sequences, with roughly two fifths found just once. This chain connects TRBV29-1 to TRBJ1-1; D is unresolved. This sequence originates from a human donor in good health. The source material was blood. CDR3 DNA: TGCAGCGTTGAGCCCCAGGCAGGCACTGAAGCTTTCTTT. It yields the protein CSVEPQAGTEAFF.